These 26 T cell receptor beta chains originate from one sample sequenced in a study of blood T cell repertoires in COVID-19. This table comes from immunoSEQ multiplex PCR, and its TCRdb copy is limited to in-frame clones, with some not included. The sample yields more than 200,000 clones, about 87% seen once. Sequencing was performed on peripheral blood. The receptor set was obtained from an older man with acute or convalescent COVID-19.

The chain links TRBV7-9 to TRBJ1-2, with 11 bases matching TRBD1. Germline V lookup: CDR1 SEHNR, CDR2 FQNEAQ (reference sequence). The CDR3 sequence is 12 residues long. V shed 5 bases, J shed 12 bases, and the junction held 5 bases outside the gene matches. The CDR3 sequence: CASSEGQGGNTF. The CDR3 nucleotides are TGTGCCAGCAGCGAGGGACAGGGGGGGAACACCTTC.

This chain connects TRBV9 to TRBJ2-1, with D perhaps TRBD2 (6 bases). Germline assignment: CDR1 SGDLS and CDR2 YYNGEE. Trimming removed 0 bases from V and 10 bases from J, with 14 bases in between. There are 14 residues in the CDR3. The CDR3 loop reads CASSVAYGGEEQFF. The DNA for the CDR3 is TGTGCCAGCAGCGTAGCTTACGGGGGAGAAGAGCAGTTCTTC.

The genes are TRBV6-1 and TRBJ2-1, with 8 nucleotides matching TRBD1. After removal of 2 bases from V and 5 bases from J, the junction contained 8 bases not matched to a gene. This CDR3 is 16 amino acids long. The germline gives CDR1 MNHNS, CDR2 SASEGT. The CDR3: CASSERTGRSNNEQFF. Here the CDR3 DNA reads TGTGCCAGCAGTGAACGGACAGGGCGATCCAACAATGAGCAGTTCTTC.

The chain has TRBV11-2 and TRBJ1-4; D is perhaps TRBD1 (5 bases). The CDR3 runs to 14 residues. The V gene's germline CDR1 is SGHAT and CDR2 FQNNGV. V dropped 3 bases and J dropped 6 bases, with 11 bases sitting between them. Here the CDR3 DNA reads TGTGCCAGCAGCTTGGGAGGGGCGTATGAAAAACTGTTTTTT. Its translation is CASSLGGAYEKLFF.

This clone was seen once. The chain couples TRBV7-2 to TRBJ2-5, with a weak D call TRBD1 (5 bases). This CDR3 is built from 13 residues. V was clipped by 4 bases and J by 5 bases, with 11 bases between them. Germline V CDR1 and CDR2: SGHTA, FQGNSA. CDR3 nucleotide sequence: TGTGCCAGCAGCTCCAGGGTCCAGGAGACCCAGTACTTC. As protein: CASSSRVQETQYF.

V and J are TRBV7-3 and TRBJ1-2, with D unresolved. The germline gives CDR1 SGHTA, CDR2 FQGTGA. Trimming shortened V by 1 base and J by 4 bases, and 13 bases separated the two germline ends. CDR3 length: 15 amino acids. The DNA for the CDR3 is TGTGCCAGCAGCTTAAATCCAGCCCTAGGCTATGGCTACACCTTC. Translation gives CASSLNPALGYGYTF.

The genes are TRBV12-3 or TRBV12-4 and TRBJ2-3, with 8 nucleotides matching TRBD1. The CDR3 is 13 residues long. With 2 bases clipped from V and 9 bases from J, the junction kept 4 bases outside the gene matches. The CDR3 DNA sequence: TGTGCCAGCAGTTTAAGGGGGACAGGAACGCAGTATTTT. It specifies CASSLRGTGTQYF.

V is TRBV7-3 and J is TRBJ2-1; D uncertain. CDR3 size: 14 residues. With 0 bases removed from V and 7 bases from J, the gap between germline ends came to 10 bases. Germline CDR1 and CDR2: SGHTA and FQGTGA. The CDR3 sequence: CASSLTPRINEQFF. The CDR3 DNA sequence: TGTGCCAGCAGCTTAACTCCTAGGATAAATGAGCAGTTCTTC.

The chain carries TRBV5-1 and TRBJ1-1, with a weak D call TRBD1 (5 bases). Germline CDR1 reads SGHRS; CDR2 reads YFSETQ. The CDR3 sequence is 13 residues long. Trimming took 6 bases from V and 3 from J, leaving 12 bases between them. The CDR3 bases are TGCGCCAGCAAGGGCAGGGCGGACACTGAAGCTTTCTTT. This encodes CASKGRADTEAFF.

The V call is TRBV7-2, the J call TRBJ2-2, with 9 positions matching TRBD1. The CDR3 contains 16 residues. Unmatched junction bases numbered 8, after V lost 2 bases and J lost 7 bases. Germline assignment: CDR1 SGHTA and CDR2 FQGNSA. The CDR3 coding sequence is TGTGCCAGCAGCTTAAGCCGGACAGGGGTTGTCGGGGAGCTGTTTTTT. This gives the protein CASSLSRTGVVGELFF. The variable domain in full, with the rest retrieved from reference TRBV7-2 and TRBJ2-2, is GAGVSQSPSNKVTEKGKDVELRCDPISGHTALYWYRQSLGQGLEFLIYFQGNSAPDKSGLPSDRFSAERTGGSVSTLTIQRTQQEDSAVYLCASSLSRTGVVGELFFGEGSRLTVL.

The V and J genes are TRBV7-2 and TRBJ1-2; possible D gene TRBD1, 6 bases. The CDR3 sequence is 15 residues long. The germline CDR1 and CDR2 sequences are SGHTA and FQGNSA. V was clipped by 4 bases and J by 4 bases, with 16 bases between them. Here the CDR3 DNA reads TGTGCCAGCAGCTCCACAGGGAGTGGGTCCTATGGCTACACCTTC. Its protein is CASSSTGSGSYGYTF.

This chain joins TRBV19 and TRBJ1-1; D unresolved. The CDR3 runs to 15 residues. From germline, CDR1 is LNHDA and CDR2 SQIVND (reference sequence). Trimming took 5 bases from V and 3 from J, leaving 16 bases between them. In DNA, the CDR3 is TGTGCCAGTAGTCCCGTGGACTTGATCTACACTGAAGCTTTCTTT. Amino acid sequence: CASSPVDLIYTEAFF.

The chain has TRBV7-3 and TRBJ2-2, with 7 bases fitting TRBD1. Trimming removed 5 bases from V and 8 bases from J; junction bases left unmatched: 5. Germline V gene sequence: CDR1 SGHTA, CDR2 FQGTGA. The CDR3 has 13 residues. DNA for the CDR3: TGTGCCAGCAGCGCCACAGGGGAGGGGGAGCTGTTTTTT. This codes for CASSATGEGELFF.

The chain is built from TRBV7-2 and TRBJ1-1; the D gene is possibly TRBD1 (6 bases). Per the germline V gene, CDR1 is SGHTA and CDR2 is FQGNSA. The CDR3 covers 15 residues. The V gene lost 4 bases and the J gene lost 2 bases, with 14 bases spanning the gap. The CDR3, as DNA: TGTGCCAGCAGCTCCAGACAGGCTTCAAACACTGAAGCTTTCTTT. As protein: CASSSRQASNTEAFF.

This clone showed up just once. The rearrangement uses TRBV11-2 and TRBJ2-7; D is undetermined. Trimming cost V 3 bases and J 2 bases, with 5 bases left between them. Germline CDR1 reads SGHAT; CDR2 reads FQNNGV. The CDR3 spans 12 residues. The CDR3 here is CASSFDTYEQYF. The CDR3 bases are TGTGCCAGCAGCTTTGACACCTACGAGCAGTACTTC. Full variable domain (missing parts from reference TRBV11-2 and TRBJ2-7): EAGVAQSPRYKIIEKRQSVAFWCNPISGHATLYWYQQILGQGPKLLIQFQNNGVVDDSQLPKDRFSAERLKGVDSTLKIQPAKLEDSAVYLCASSFDTYEQYFGPGTRLTVT.

The CDR3 region is CASSYRDRVGSGANVLTF. The CDR3 region has the DNA TGCGCCAGCAGCTATAGGGACAGGGTGGGCTCTGGGGCCAACGTCCTGACTTTC. The chain uses TRBV5-1 and TRBJ2-6; 9 positions match TRBD1. Trimming took 3 bases from V and 0 from J; bases not matched to a gene: 7. The germline V gene encodes CDR1 SGHRS and CDR2 YFSETQ. The CDR3 covers 18 residues.

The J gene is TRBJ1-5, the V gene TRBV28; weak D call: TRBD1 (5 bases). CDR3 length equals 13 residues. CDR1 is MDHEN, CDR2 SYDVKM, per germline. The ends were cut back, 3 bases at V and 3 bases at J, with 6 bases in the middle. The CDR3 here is CASSLDNNQPQHF. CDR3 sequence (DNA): TGTGCCAGCAGTTTGGACAACAATCAGCCCCAGCATTTT.

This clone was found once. The CDR3 nucleotides are TGCAGCGTTGACGGGACTAGCGGGAGGGGATCCTACAATGAGCAGTTCTTC. Protein: CSVDGTSGRGSYNEQFF. The gene calls are TRBV29-1 and TRBJ2-1; 16 bases match TRBD2. The CDR3 covers 17 residues. V shed 3 bases and J 1 base; nucleotides not matched to a gene: 3. CDR1 and CDR2 (germline): SQVTM, ANQGSEA.

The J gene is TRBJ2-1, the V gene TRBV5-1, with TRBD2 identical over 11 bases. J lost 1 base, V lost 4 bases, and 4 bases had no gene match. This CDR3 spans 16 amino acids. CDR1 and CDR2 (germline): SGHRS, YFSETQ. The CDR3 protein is CASSQTSGTSYNEQFF. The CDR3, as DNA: TGCGCCAGCAGCCAGACTAGCGGGACATCCTACAATGAGCAGTTCTTC. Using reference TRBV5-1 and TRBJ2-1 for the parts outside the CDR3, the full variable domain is KAGVTQTPRYLIKTRGQQVTLSCSPISGHRSVSWYQQTPGQGLQFLFEYFSETQRNKGNFPGRFSGRQFSNSRSEMNVSTLELGDSALYLCASSQTSGTSYNEQFFGPGTRLTVL.

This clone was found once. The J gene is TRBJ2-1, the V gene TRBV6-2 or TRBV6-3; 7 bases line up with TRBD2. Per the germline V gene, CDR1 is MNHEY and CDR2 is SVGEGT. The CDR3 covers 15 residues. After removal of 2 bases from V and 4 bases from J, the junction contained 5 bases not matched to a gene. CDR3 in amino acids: CASSYLGEGYNEQFF. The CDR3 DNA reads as TGTGCCAGCAGTTACCTCGGGGAGGGGTACAATGAGCAGTTCTTC.

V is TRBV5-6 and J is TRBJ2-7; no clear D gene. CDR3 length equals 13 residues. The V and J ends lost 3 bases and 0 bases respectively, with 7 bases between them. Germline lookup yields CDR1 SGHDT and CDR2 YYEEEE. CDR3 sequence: CASSWRSSYEQYF. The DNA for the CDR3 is TGTGCCAGCAGCTGGAGAAGCTCCTACGAGCAGTACTTC. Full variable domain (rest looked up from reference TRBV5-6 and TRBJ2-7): DAGVTQSPTHLIKTRGQQVTLRCSPKSGHDTVSWYQQALGQGPQFIFQYYEEEERQRGNFPDRFSGHQFPNYSSELNVNALLLGDSALYLCASSWRSSYEQYFGPGTRLTVT.

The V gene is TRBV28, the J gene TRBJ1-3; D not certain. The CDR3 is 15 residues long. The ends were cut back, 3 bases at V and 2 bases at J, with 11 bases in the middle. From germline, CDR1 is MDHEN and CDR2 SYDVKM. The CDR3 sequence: CASSFTSGAGNTIYF. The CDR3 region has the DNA TGTGCCAGCAGTTTTACGTCCGGGGCTGGAAACACCATATATTTT.

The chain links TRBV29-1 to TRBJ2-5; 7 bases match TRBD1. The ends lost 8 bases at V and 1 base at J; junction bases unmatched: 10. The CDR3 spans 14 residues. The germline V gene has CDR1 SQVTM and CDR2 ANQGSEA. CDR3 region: CSMTTGLSQETQYF. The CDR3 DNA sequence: TGCAGCATGACGACAGGGTTGAGCCAAGAGACCCAGTACTTC. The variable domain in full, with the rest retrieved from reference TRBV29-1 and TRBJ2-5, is SAVISQKPSRDICQRGTSLTIQCQVDSQVTMMFWYRQQPGQSLTLIATANQGSEATYESGFVIDKFPISRPNLTFSTLTVSNMSPEDSSIYLCSMTTGLSQETQYFGPGTRLLVL.

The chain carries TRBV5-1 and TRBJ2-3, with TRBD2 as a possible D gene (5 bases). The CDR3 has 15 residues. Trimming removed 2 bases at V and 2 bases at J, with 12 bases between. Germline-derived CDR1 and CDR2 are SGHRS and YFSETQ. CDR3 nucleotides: TGCGCCAGCAGCTTTAGGAGGCAGATCACAGATACGCAGTATTTT. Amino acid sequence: CASSFRRQITDTQYF.

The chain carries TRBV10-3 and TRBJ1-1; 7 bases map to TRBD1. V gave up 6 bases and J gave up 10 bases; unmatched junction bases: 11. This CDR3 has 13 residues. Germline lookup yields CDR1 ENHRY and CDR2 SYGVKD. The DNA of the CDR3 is TGTGCCATCAGCCGGGACAGTGAAGTTGGAGCTTTCTTT. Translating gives CAISRDSEVGAFF.

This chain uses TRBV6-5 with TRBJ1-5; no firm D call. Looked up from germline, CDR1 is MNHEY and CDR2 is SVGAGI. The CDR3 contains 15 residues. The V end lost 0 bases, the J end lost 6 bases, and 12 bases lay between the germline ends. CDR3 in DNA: TGTGCCAGCAGTTACTCCCTGGAATCAGGTCAGCCCCAGCATTTT. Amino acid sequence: CASSYSLESGQPQHF.